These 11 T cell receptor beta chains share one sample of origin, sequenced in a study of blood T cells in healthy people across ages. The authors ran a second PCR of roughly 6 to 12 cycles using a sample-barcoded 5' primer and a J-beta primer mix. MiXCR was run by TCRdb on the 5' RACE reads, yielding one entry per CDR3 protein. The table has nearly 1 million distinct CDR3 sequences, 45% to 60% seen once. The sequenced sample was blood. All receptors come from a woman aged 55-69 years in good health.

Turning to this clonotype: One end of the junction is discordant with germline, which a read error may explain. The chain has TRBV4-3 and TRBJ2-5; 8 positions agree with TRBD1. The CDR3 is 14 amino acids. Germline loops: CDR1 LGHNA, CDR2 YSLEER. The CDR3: CASSPLGQGETLYF. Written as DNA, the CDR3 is TGCGCCAGCAGCCCGTTAGGACAGGGAGAGACCCTGTACTTC.

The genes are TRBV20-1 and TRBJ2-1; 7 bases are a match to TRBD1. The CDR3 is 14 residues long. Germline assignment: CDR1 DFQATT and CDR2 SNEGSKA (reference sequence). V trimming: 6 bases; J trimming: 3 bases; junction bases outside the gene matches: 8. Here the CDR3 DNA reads TGCAGTGCCTCGACAGGGAGCTACTACAATGAGCAGTTCTTC. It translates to CSASTGSYYNEQFF.

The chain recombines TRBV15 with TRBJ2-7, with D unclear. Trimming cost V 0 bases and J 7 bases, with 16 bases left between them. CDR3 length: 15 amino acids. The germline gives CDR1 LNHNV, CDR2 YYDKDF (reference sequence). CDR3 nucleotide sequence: TGTGCCACCAGCAGAGATAGGGCAGCCTACAATGAGCAGTACTTC. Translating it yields CATSRDRAAYNEQYF.

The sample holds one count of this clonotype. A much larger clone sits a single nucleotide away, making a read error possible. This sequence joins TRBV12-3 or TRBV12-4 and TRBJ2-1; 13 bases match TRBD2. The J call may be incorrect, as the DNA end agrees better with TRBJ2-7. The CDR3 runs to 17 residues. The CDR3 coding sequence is TGTGCCAGCATGTCAACTAGCGGGAGGGCCTTTAACAATGAGCAGTACTTC. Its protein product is CASMSTSGRAFNNEQYF.

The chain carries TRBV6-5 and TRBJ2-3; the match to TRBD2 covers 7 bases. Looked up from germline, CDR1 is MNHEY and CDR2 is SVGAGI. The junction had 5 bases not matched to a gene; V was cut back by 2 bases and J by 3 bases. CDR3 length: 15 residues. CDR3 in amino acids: CASSYEAGRTDTQYF. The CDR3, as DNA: TGTGCCAGCAGTTACGAAGCGGGGCGGACAGATACGCAGTATTTT.

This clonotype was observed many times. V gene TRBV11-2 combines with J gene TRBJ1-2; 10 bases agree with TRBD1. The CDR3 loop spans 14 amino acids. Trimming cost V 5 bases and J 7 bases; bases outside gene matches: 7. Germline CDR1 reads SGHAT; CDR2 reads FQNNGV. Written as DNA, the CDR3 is TGTGCCAGCAGCCCCAGGGACAGGGGAGGTGGCTACACCTTC. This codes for CASSPRDRGGGYTF.

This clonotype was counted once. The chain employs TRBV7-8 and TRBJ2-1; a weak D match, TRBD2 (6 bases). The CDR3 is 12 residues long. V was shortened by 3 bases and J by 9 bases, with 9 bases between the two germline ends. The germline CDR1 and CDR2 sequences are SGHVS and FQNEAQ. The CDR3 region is CASSFSGREQFF. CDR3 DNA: TGTGCCAGCAGCTTTAGCGGTCGTGAGCAGTTCTTC. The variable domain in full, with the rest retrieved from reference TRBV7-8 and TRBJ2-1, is GAGVSQSPRYKVAKRGQDVALRCDPISGHVSLFWYQQALGQGPEFLTYFQNEAQLDKSGLPSDRFFAERPEGSVSTLKIQRTQQEDSAVYLCASSFSGREQFFGPGTRLTVL.

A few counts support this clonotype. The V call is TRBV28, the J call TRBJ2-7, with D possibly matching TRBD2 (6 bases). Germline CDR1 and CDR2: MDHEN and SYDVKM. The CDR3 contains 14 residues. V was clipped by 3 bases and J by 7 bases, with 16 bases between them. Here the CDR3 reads CASSFSGQEWEQYF. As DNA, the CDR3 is TGTGCCAGCAGTTTTAGCGGTCAGGAATGGGAGCAGTACTTC.

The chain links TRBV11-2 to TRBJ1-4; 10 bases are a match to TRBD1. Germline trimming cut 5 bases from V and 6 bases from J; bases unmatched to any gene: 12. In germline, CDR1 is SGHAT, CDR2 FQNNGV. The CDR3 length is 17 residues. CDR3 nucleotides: TGTGCCAGCAGCCCAAGTTTCGGGACAGGGGTTGATGAAAAACTGTTTTTT. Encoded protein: CASSPSFGTGVDEKLFF.

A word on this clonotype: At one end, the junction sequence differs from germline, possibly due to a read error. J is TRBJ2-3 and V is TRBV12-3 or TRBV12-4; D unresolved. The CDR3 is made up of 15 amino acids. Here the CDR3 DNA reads TGTGCCAGCAGTTTTAATTCGTTACGTACAGATACGCGGTATTTT. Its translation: CASSFNSLRTDTRYF.

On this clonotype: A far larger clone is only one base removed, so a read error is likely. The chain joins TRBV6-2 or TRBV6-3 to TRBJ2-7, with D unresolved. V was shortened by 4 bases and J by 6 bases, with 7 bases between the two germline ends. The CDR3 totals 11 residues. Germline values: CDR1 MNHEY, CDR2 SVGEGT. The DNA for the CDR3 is TGTGCCAGCAGTTCCCCCTGCGAGCAGTACTTC. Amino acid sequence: CASSSPCEQYF.